Each of the 4 T cell receptor beta chains below was sequenced from the same sample in a study of blood T cell repertoires in COVID-19 (TCRdb year 2020). Libraries came from the immunoSEQ multiplex PCR assay. This is the immuneACCESS table as TCRdb keeps it, with only in-frame sequences that have V and J called. A part of the clones is gone; compared with another copy, unresolved V genes explain less than half, and the rest is unexplained. A total of 250,000 to 300,000 clones appear in this sample, roughly 89% of them only once. The ten largest account for less than 2% of the sample. Sequenced material: PBMCs or T cells enriched from blood (not recorded which). The receptor set was obtained from a woman aged 60-75 years who had recovered from COVID-19.

This clone was seen once. The V call is TRBV20-1, the J call TRBJ2-1, with 7 bases matching TRBD2. Germline trimming cut 3 bases from V and 3 bases from J; bases unmatched to any gene: 11. The length of the CDR3 is 16 residues. Germline V CDR1 and CDR2: DFQATT, SNEGSKA (reference sequence). The CDR3 nucleotides read TGCAGTGCTAGTAGTTCCTGGCGGGAGTTCTACAATGAGCAGTTCTTC. Translated: CSASSSWREFYNEQFF.

This sequence joins TRBV5-1 and TRBJ1-1; D not resolved. Germline CDR1 and CDR2: SGHRS and YFSETQ. V lost 3 bases, J lost 2 bases, and 11 bases lay in between. The CDR3 is 14 amino acids. The CDR3 loop is CASSSGRGNTEAFF. CDR3 DNA sequence: TGCGCCAGCAGCTCTGGACGGGGAAACACTGAAGCTTTCTTT. The whole variable domain, filled in from reference TRBV5-1 and TRBJ1-1, reads KAGVTQTPRYLIKTRGQQVTLSCSPISGHRSVSWYQQTPGQGLQFLFEYFSETQRNKGNFPGRFSGRQFSNSRSEMNVSTLELGDSALYLCASSSGRGNTEAFFGQGTRLTVV.

V and J are TRBV28 and TRBJ2-2; TRBD2 matches at 7 bases. Trimming removed 7 bases from V and 0 bases from J; junction bases left unmatched: 5. Per the germline V gene, CDR1 is MDHEN and CDR2 is SYDVKM. This CDR3 has 15 residues. The CDR3 DNA reads TGTGCCAGCACCTACGGGGGGACGAACACCGGGGAGCTGTTTTTT. Translation: CASTYGGTNTGELFF.

The chain links TRBV29-1 to TRBJ1-3; D is ambiguous. V was cut by 6 bases and J by 0 bases, with 3 bases left in between. In germline, CDR1 is SQVTM, CDR2 ANQGSEA. The CDR3 runs to 11 residues. Here the CDR3 DNA reads TGCAGCGTCTCCTCTGGAAACACCATATATTTT. Protein product: CSVSSGNTIYF.